Below, 27 T cell receptor beta chains from the same sample are listed, as sequenced in a study of CD8+ T cells in alopecia areata. Investigators isolated RNA and reverse transcribed it into cDNA to act as the sequencing template. The table came from immunoSEQ multiplex PCR; TCRdb's copy has only in-frame clones and leaves some out. This repertoire shows around 99,000 clones, 84% found once; its top ten account for over 20%. The treatment was: oral pan-JAK inhibitor, 5-10 mg twice daily. Specimen: CD8+ T cells sorted from blood, collected at week 24, from a patient treated with tofacitinib. These receptor sequences come from a human donor with alopecia areata.

This sequence joins TRBV29-1 and TRBJ2-1; D unclear. The ends were cut back, 7 bases at V and 0 bases at J, with 13 bases in the middle. CDR3 size: 14 residues. Germline V gene data show CDR1 as SQVTM and CDR2 as ANQGSEA. The CDR3 DNA is TGCAGCGCCTTAAGGGCTGGCTCCTACAATGAGCAGTTCTTC. Translating it yields CSALRAGSYNEQFF.

The chain combines TRBV6-5 with TRBJ2-5, with 9 bases aligning to TRBD2. Germline assignment: CDR1 MNHEY and CDR2 SVGAGI. J was trimmed by 1 base and V by 4 bases; bases with no gene match: 7. The CDR3 runs 16 residues. The CDR3 nucleotides read TGTGCCAGCAGTTCCGAGCGGGGGGCCATCCAAGAGACCCAGTACTTC. Encoded protein: CASSSERGAIQETQYF.

V gene TRBV7-6 combines with J gene TRBJ2-3; D is unclear. The germline CDR1 and CDR2 sequences are SGHVS and FNYEAQ. Trimming took off 5 bases at V and 4 bases at J, with 10 bases between the two ends. The CDR3 totals 13 residues. The CDR3 sequence is CASSINLADTQYF. CDR3 DNA sequence: TGTGCCAGCAGCATCAACTTGGCAGATACGCAGTATTTT.

V usage is TRBV19 and J usage is TRBJ2-1; perhaps TRBD1 as D (6 bases). V shed 5 bases and J shed 10 bases, with 15 bases lying between them. Per the germline V gene, CDR1 is LNHDA and CDR2 is SQIVND (reference sequence). CDR3 size: 13 residues. The CDR3, as DNA: TGTGCCAGTAGTGCGGACGGTCAGGGGGAGCAGTTCTTC. It codes for CASSADGQGEQFF.

This sequence joins TRBV4-1 and TRBJ2-1, with a weak D call TRBD1 (6 bases). Germline lookup yields CDR1 MGHRA and CDR2 YSYEKL. Trimming removed 6 bases at V and 10 bases at J, with 28 bases between. The length of the CDR3 is 17 residues. The CDR3, as DNA: TGCGCCAGCAGTCGTTTTGCCCGGGACACTTCTGAATCGGAGCAGTTCTTC. Its protein product is CASSRFARDTSESEQFF.

The V call is TRBV4-1, the J call TRBJ2-7; TRBD2 is a possible D gene (5 bases). Trimming pared 1 base from V and 6 bases from J, leaving 16 bases between. The CDR3 is 15 residues long. CDR1 MGHRA and CDR2 YSYEKL come from the germline V gene. This CDR3 reads CASSQGHHPGSEQYF. CDR3 DNA sequence: TGCGCCAGCAGCCAAGGACACCACCCGGGGTCCGAGCAGTACTTC.

The rearrangement links TRBV4-2 to TRBJ2-1; 12 bases match TRBD2. The CDR3 consists of 16 residues. Germline lookup yields CDR1 LGHNA and CDR2 YNFKEQ. Trimming removed 3 bases from V and 5 bases from J; junction bases left unmatched: 5. The chain's CDR3 is CASSHPSGGENNEQFF. For the CDR3, the DNA is TGTGCCAGCAGCCACCCTAGCGGGGGGGAAAACAATGAGCAGTTCTTC.

The sample holds one count of this clone. CDR3 loop: CASSPTSSRYEQYF. The CDR3 DNA is TGTGCCAGCAGCCCGACTAGCTCCCGCTACGAGCAGTACTTC. This rearrangement joins TRBV7-9 to TRBJ2-7; 7 nucleotides agree with TRBD2. V lost 5 bases and J lost 3; bases outside the gene matches: 7. Germline V gives CDR1 SEHNR, CDR2 FQNEAQ (reference sequence). This CDR3 spans 14 amino acids.

This sequence joins TRBV4-2 and TRBJ2-7; 10 bases line up with TRBD1. Germline V gene data show CDR1 as LGHNA and CDR2 as YNFKEQ. The CDR3 consists of 15 residues. The V gene end was trimmed by 0 bases and the J gene end by 3 bases; junction bases not matched to a gene: 2. The chain's CDR3 is CASSQEGQGDYEQYF. CDR3 nucleotides: TGTGCCAGCAGCCAAGAAGGACAGGGGGACTACGAGCAGTACTTC.

The chain employs TRBV6-6 and TRBJ2-7; 8 nucleotides match TRBD1. The V and J ends lost 5 bases and 0 bases, in that order; junction bases with no gene match: 6. There are 15 residues in the CDR3. Germline V CDR1 and CDR2: MNHNY, SVGAGI (reference sequence). In DNA, the CDR3 is TGTGCCAGCAGTCAGGTGGGACAGGCCTCCTACGAGCAGTACTTC. As protein: CASSQVGQASYEQYF.

V usage is TRBV2 and J usage is TRBJ2-5; 7 bases align to TRBD2. The V and J ends lost 5 bases and 5 bases, in that order; junction bases with no gene match: 11. This CDR3 spans 15 amino acids. The germline gives CDR1 SNHLY, CDR2 FYNNEI. This CDR3 is CASSPTSRPSETQYF. CDR3 nucleotide sequence: TGTGCCAGCAGTCCGACTAGCCGGCCGTCGGAGACCCAGTACTTC.

The V call is TRBV4-2, the J call TRBJ2-7; 7 bases agree with TRBD1. The CDR3 is 19 residues long. J lost 1 base, V lost 0 bases, and 15 bases had no gene match. The V gene's germline CDR1 is LGHNA and CDR2 YNFKEQ. CDR3: CASSQDLPRDRPPSYEQYF. The CDR3 DNA is TGTGCCAGCAGCCAAGATTTGCCTCGGGACAGACCACCTTCCTACGAGCAGTACTTC.

This clone was picked up one time. J is TRBJ2-3 and V is TRBV7-8, with TRBD2 identical over 14 bases. CDR1 SGHVS and CDR2 FQNEAQ come from the germline V gene. Trimming took 5 bases from V and 6 from J; bases not matched to a gene: 10. This CDR3 has 17 amino acids. CDR3: CASSTTSGGVLGDTQYF. Written as DNA, the CDR3 is TGTGCCAGCAGCACGACTAGCGGGGGGGTCCTAGGGGATACGCAGTATTTT.

The chain is built from TRBV7-9 and TRBJ1-2; D not certain. This CDR3 spans 15 amino acids. V gave up 1 base and J gave up 10 bases, with 19 bases separating them. Germline V CDR1 and CDR2: SEHNR, FQNEAQ (reference sequence). Written as DNA, the CDR3 is TGTGCCAGCAGCTTAGTCCTGATGGGTTCCTCGGACTACACCTTC. It codes for CASSLVLMGSSDYTF.

The rearrangement joins TRBV2 to TRBJ2-2; 11 bases are shared with TRBD2. Trimming took 6 bases from V and 9 from J; bases not matched to a gene: 12. The germline V gene encodes CDR1 SNHLY and CDR2 FYNNEI. The CDR3 loop spans 16 amino acids. CDR3 amino acids: CASSTGLAGARRELFF. The CDR3 nucleotides read TGTGCCAGCAGCACCGGACTAGCGGGCGCCCGTAGGGAGCTGTTTTTT.

The CDR3 sequence is CAWSVHSRDEQYF. As DNA, the CDR3 is TGTGCCTGGAGTGTACATAGCAGGGACGAGCAGTACTTC. The chain recombines TRBV30 with TRBJ2-7; TRBD1 might be the D (5 bases). V was pared by 0 bases and J by 5 bases, with 11 bases between. The CDR3 is 13 residues long. Germline CDR1 and CDR2: GTSNPN and SVGIG (reference sequence).

This chain connects TRBV7-9 to TRBJ1-2; no definite D call. Germline V gene sequence: CDR1 SEHNR, CDR2 FQNEAQ (reference sequence). Trimming left V 5 bases short and J 4 bases short, with 14 bases between. This CDR3 has 14 amino acids. Here the CDR3 reads CASSRPRMGYGYTF. DNA for the CDR3: TGTGCCAGCAGCCGACCCCGAATGGGCTATGGCTACACCTTC.

The gene calls are TRBV19 and TRBJ2-7; the D is unclear. This CDR3 spans 13 amino acids. Per the germline V gene, CDR1 is LNHDA and CDR2 is SQIVND (reference sequence). V gave up 3 bases and J gave up 1 base, with 7 bases separating them. As DNA, the CDR3 is TGTGCCAGTAGTATGGAGCAGTCCTACGAGCAGTACTTC. It yields the protein CASSMEQSYEQYF.

The rearrangement joins TRBV18 to TRBJ1-6; D not certain. The CDR3 totals 17 residues. The germline gives CDR1 KGHSH, CDR2 LQKENI. The ends were cut back, 6 bases at V and 0 bases at J, with 15 bases in the middle. CDR3 loop: CASSRQGPSSYNSPLHF. As DNA, the CDR3 is TGTGCCAGCTCGCGCCAAGGGCCTAGCTCCTATAATTCACCCCTCCACTTT.

The V and J genes are TRBV7-9 and TRBJ2-4; D may be TRBD1 (6 bases). The CDR3 totals 14 residues. From germline, CDR1 is SEHNR and CDR2 FQNEAQ (reference sequence). The germline V and J ends were trimmed by 0 bases and 6 bases, with 9 bases remaining between them. CDR3: CASSLAGAGNIQYF. The CDR3 bases are TGTGCCAGCAGCTTAGCGGGGGCGGGAAACATTCAGTACTTC.

This chain joins TRBV29-1 and TRBJ1-1; the D is unclear. Germline lookup yields CDR1 SQVTM and CDR2 ANQGSEA. The CDR3 is 13 residues long. Trimming stripped 7 bases from V and 5 bases from J, with 17 bases between. CDR3 DNA: TGCAGCGCTACCGGAGTAGGAGTGACTGAAGCTTTCTTT. Translated, it gives CSATGVGVTEAFF.

This clone has just one count. J is TRBJ2-7 and V is TRBV6-5; 8 bases line up with TRBD2. The germline CDR1 and CDR2 sequences are MNHEY and SVGAGI. The junction had 5 bases not matched to a gene; V was cut back by 6 bases and J by 1 base. This CDR3 is 14 amino acids long. The CDR3 coding sequence is TGTGCCAGCAGCCCGGGGGGGGGATCCTACGAGCAGTACTTC. It specifies CASSPGGGSYEQYF.

V and J are TRBV5-6 and TRBJ2-7, with D unresolved. V shed 3 bases and J shed 6 bases, with 7 bases lying between them. CDR1 and CDR2 (germline): SGHDT, YYEEEE. The length of the CDR3 is 11 residues. The chain's CDR3 is CASSSTVEQYF. The CDR3 coding sequence is TGTGCCAGCAGCTCCACAGTCGAGCAGTACTTC.

The rearrangement links TRBV15 to TRBJ2-1; D uncertain. Germline V gene data show CDR1 as LNHNV and CDR2 as YYDKDF (reference sequence). This CDR3 is 15 amino acids long. Trimming took off 0 bases at V and 6 bases at J, with 12 bases between the two ends. Written as DNA, the CDR3 is TGTGCCACCAGCAGAGATTATGGACGGACCAATGAGCAGTTCTTC. It is translated as CATSRDYGRTNEQFF.

This chain connects TRBV6-5 to TRBJ1-1; weak D call: TRBD1 (6 bases). The length of the CDR3 is 14 residues. Germline CDR1 and CDR2: MNHEY and SVGAGI. Trimming removed 1 base at V and 1 base at J, with 7 bases between. This CDR3 is CASSYLQGNTEAFF. The CDR3 DNA sequence: TGTGCCAGCAGTTACTTACAGGGGAACACTGAAGCTTTCTTT.

The chain uses TRBV7-3 and TRBJ2-7; TRBD1 agrees at 8 bases. V trimming: 5 bases; J trimming: 5 bases; junction bases outside the gene matches: 5. The CDR3 has 13 residues. The germline gives CDR1 SGHTA, CDR2 FQGTGA. Here the CDR3 reads CASSLETGDEQYF. The CDR3 DNA sequence: TGTGCCAGCAGCCTCGAGACAGGGGACGAGCAGTACTTC.

The rearrangement links TRBV2 to TRBJ2-3; D is unresolved. Germline-derived CDR1 and CDR2 are SNHLY and FYNNEI. Trimming left V 2 bases short and J 3 bases short, with 0 bases between. This CDR3 has 11 amino acids. The CDR3 nucleotides read TGTGCCAGCAGTGAAACAGATACGCAGTATTTT. It translates to CASSETDTQYF.